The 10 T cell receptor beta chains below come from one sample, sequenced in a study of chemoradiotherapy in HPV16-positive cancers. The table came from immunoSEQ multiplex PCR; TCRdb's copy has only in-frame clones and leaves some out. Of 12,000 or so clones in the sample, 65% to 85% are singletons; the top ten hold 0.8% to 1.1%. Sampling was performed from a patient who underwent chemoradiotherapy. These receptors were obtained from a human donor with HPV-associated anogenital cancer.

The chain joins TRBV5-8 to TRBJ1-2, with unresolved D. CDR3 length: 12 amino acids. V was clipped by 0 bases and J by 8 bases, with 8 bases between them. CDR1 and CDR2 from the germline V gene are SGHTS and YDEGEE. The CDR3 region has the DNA TGTGCCAGCAGCTTGGCCTTTGGGGGCTACACCTTC. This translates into CASSLAFGGYTF.

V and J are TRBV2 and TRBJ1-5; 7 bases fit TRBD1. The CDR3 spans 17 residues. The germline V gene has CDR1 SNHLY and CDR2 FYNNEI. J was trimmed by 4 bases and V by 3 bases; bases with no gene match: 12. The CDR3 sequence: CASSDGQALEINQPQHF. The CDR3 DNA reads TGTGCCAGCAGTGATGGACAGGCCCTAGAGATAAATCAGCCCCAGCATTTT.

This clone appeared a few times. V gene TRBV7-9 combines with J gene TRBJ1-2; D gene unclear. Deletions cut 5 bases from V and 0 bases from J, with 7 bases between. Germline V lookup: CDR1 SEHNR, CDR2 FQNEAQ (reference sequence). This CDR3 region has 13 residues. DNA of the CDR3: TGTGCCAGCAGCGGGGTTGCTAACTATGGCTACACCTTC. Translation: CASSGVANYGYTF. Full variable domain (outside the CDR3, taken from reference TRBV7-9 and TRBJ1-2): DTGVSQNPRHKITKRGQNVTFRCDPISEHNRLYWYRQTLGQGPEFLTYFQNEAQLEKSRLLSDRFSAERPKGSFSTLEIQRTEQGDSAMYLCASSGVANYGYTFGSGTRLTVV.

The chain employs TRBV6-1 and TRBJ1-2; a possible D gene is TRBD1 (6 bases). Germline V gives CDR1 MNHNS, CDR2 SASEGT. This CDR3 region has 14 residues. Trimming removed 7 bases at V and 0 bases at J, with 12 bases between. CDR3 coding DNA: TGTGCCAGCATTACAGGGATAACTAACTATGGCTACACCTTC. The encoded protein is CASITGITNYGYTF.

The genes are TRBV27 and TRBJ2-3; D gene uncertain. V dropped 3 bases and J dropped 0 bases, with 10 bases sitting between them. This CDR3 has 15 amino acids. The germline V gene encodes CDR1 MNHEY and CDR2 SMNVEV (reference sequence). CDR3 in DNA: TGTGCCAGCAGTTTCGGCGCCACTAGCACAGATACGCAGTATTTT. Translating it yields CASSFGATSTDTQYF.

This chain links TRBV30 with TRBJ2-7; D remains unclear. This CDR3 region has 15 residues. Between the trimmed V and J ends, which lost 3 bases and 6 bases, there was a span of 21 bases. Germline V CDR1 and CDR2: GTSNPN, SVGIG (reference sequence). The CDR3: CAWRRSSLSFFEQYF. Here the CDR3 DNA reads TGTGCCTGGAGGCGAAGTAGCCTATCCTTTTTCGAGCAGTACTTC.

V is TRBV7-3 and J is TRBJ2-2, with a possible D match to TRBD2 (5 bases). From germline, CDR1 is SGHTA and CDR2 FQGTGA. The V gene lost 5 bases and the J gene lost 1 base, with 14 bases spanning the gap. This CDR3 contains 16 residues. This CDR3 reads CASSPGWGVNTGELFF. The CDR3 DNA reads TGTGCCAGCAGCCCCGGCTGGGGAGTGAACACCGGGGAGCTGTTTTTT.

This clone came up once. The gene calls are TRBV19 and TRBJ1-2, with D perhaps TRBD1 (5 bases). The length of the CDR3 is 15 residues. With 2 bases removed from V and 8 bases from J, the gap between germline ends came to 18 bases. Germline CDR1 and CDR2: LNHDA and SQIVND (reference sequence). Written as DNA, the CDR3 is TGTGCCAGTAGTATAAACCCCTCAGTGGGGGACGGCTACACCTTC. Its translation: CASSINPSVGDGYTF. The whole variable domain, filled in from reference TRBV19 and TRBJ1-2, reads DGGITQSPKYLFRKEGQNVTLSCEQNLNHDAMYWYRQDPGQGLRLIYYSQIVNDFQKGDIAEGYSVSREKKESFPLTVTSAQKNPTAFYLCASSINPSVGDGYTFGSGTRLTVV.

The CDR3 protein is CASSLGGLVDEQFF. CDR3 DNA sequence: TGTGCCAGCAGCCTCGGGGGCTTGGTGGATGAGCAGTTCTTC. The chain couples TRBV9 to TRBJ2-1, with D perhaps assigned TRBD1 or TRBD2 (6 bases each). V lost 4 bases and J 8 bases, leaving 16 bases between the germline ends. This CDR3 is 14 amino acids long. Germline-derived CDR1 and CDR2 are SGDLS and YYNGEE.

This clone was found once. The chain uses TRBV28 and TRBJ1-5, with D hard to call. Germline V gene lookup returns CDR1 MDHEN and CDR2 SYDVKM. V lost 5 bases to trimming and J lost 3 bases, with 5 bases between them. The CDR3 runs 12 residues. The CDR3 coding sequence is TGTGCCAGCAGTCCCCCCAATCAGCCCCAGCATTTT. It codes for CASSPPNQPQHF.